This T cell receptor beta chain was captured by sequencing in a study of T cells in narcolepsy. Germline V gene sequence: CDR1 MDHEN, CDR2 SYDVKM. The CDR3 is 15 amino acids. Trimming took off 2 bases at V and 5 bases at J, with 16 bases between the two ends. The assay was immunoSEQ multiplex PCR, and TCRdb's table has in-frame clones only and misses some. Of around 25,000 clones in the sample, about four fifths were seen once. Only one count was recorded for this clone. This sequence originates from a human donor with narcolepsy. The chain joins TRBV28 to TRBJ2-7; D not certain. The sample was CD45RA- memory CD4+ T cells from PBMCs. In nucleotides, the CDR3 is TGTGCCAGCAGTTTAGAGAAACCGCCTTTGGACGAGCAGTACTTC. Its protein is CASSLEKPPLDEQYF.